The rows below give T cell receptor beta chains drawn from one sample of a study of technical replicates of blood from several donors. The method was immunoSEQ multiplex PCR; TCRdb's version includes in-frame clones alone and lacks a portion of them. The table lists 60,000 to 80,000 clones, 90% to 95% of them singletons. The sequenced sample consisted of PBMCs. These receptors were collected from a human donor in good health. Some clones in this sample may be carry-over from other donors' samples. CDR3s include the opening cysteine and the closing phenylalanine or tryptophan. A D gene is named only where the DNA matches it firmly. Expanded clones are given a class, and other clones once, few, many or no size at all.

clone size | J gene | D gene | V gene | CDR3 DNA | CDR3 protein
. | TRBJ1-1 | TRBD1 | TRBV7-3 | TGTGCCAGCAGCTCAATCGGACAGGGCACTGAAGCTTTCTTT | CASSSIGQGTEAFF
once | TRBJ1-1 | . | TRBV14 | TGTGCCAGCAGTCTAATCCAGGGTGAAGCTTTCTTT | CASSLIQGEAFF
. | TRBJ2-1 | TRBD2 | TRBV4-3 | TGCGCCAGCAGCCAAGATCATGACGGGAGGGCCGAGGAGCAGTTCTTC | CASSQDHDGRAEEQFF
. | TRBJ2-7 | . | TRBV11-2 | TGTGCCAGCAGCTCGAGGACAGCACCCACCCTCTACGAGCAGTACTTC | CASSSRTAPTLYEQYF
. | TRBJ2-3 | . | TRBV30 | TGTGCCTGGAGTGGGGTAGCGGGACAGACAGATACGCAGTATTTT | CAWSGVAGQTDTQYF
. | TRBJ1-3 | TRBD1 | TRBV6-5 | TGTGCCAGCAGCTTAACAGGGGTTGGAAACACCATATATTTT | CASSLTGVGNTIYF
. | TRBJ2-5 | . | TRBV5-1 | TGCGCCAGCAGCTTGGACGGGGTAGGCAGAGAGACCCAGTACTTC | CASSLDGVGRETQYF
. | TRBJ1-6 | . | TRBV5-6 | TGTGCCAGCAGCTTGGGCAGGACTACCTATAATTCACCCCTCCACTTT | CASSLGRTTYNSPLHF
. | TRBJ2-7 | . | TRBV7-9 | TGTGCCAGCAGCCCTCAACGGGGCGAGCAGTACTTC | CASSPQRGEQYF
many | TRBJ1-2 | TRBD1 | TRBV5-1 | TGCGCCAGCAGCTTATACGGACAGGGTCTTGATGGCTACACCTTC | CASSLYGQGLDGYTF
once | TRBJ2-3 | TRBD2 | TRBV7-9 | TGTGCCAGCATCCCTGAGGCGGGAGGCACAGATACGCAGTATTTT | CASIPEAGGTDTQYF
. | TRBJ2-1 | TRBD2 | TRBV30 | TGTGCCTGGAGAGGTCAGGAGCGGGAGACTATGTACTACAATGAGCAGTTCTTC | CAWRGQERETMYYNEQFF
. | TRBJ2-3 | . | TRBV5-1 | TGCGCCAGCAGCTTGGTTGCCGGGAGTTCCACAGATACGCAGTATTTT | CASSLVAGSSTDTQYF
. | TRBJ2-3 | . | TRBV2 | TGTGCCAACGGGGGGCAGGTCACAGATACGCAGTATTTT | CANGGQVTDTQYF
. | TRBJ2-3 | . | TRBV12-5 | TGTGCTAGTGGTTTGCCTTCAGATACGCAGTATTTT | CASGLPSDTQYF
few | TRBJ1-2 | TRBD1 | TRBV29-1 | TGCAGCGTTGAGGGGACAGGGGACAGTTATGGCTACACCTTC | CSVEGTGDSYGYTF
. | TRBJ2-7 | TRBD2 | TRBV28 | TGTGCCAGCAGTTCTCCGGGACTAGCGGGGGGGTACGAGCAGTACTTC | CASSSPGLAGGYEQYF
. | TRBJ1-2 | TRBD1 | TRBV20-1 | TGCAGTGCTCCCAGGGGGAATGGCTACACCTTC | CSAPRGNGYTF
. | TRBJ1-6 | . | TRBV2 | TGTGCCGGGGGAGGCAGCCCTCCCTCACCCCTCCACTTT | CAGGGSPPSPLHF
. | TRBJ2-5 | . | TRBV27 | TGTGCCAGCAGTGCGGGGGCTCGACAAGAGACCCAGTACTTC | CASSAGARQETQYF
. | TRBJ2-7 | . | TRBV11-3 | TGTGCCAGCAGCTTAGTAGGACAGCATTTCGAGCAGTACTTC | CASSLVGQHFEQYF
. | TRBJ2-3 | TRBD1 | TRBV6-5 | TGTGCCAGCAGCTACGGACAGGAATGGGATACGCAGTATTTT | CASSYGQEWDTQYF
. | TRBJ1-2 | . | TRBV5-1 | TGCGCCAGCAGCGCGAGGACACCCTTGGATGGCTACACCTTC | CASSARTPLDGYTF
. | TRBJ1-2 | . | TRBV5-8 | TGTGCCAGCAGCTCTCTCGACGGGAGGAGTGGCTACACCTTC | CASSSLDGRSGYTF
. | TRBJ2-6 | TRBD1 | TRBV4-1 | TGCGCCAGCAGCCAAGCTGGGACAGGGGAAAGTGGGGCCAACGTCCTGACTTTC | CASSQAGTGESGANVLTF
. | TRBJ2-3 | TRBD2 | TRBV5-1 | TGCGCCAGCAGCGTTACTAGCGGGAGAACAGATACGCAGTATTTT | CASSVTSGRTDTQYF
. | TRBJ1-6 | TRBD1 | TRBV6-5 | TGTGCCAGCAGCCTAGGGGGACAGCCCCTCCACTTT | CASSLGGQPLHF
few | TRBJ1-2 | TRBD1 | TRBV19 | TGTGCCAGTAAAAACAGGGGCTATGGCTACACCTTC | CASKNRGYGYTF
few | TRBJ2-3 | TRBD1 | TRBV19 | TGTGCCAGTAGTATGGACAGGGGGCGGGCAGATACGCAGTATTTT | CASSMDRGRADTQYF
. | TRBJ2-3 | . | TRBV6-5 | TGTGCCAGCAGCCGTTCCGAGCGAGCAGATACGCAGTATTTT | CASSRSERADTQYF
. | TRBJ2-5 | TRBD1 | TRBV14 | TGTGCCAGCAGCCAAGGGACAGGGGGTCGCTGGGAGACCCAGTACTTC | CASSQGTGGRWETQYF
. | TRBJ1-6 | . | TRBV7-3 | TGTGCCAGCAGCTTCGTTCAGGGTTCACCCCTCCACTTT | CASSFVQGSPLHF
. | TRBJ2-1 | . | TRBV9 | TGTGCCAGCGAGACAGGCCTCGGCTCCTACAATGAGCAGTTCTTC | CASETGLGSYNEQFF
. | TRBJ1-4 | . | TRBV29-1 | TGCAGCGTGCAGGAGGTAGAAGAAAAACTGTTTTTT | CSVQEVEEKLFF
. | TRBJ1-2 | TRBD1 | TRBV7-9 | TGTGCCAGCAGCTCCCTGGACAGGGCGAACTATGGCTACACCTTC | CASSSLDRANYGYTF
. | TRBJ2-5 | . | TRBV7-7 | TGTGCCAGCAGCTTAGCGGGGGGTGGTGAGACCCAGTACTTC | CASSLAGGGETQYF
. | TRBJ2-1 | TRBD2 | TRBV28 | TGTGCCAGCAGTTTAGGCGGGAGTGGGTACAATGAGCAGTTCTTC | CASSLGGSGYNEQFF
. | TRBJ2-3 | . | TRBV7-3 | TGTGCCAGCAGCGCACAGGGTTTAGTAACAGATACGCAGTATTTT | CASSAQGLVTDTQYF
. | TRBJ1-4 | . | TRBV27 | TGTGCCAGCATGTCTGGCAGGGTTTATCGAACTAATGAAAAACTGTTTTTT | CASMSGRVYRTNEKLFF
. | TRBJ1-6 | TRBD1 | TRBV10-3 | TGTGCCATTCGTAGCGGAGGGACAGGGGATAATTCACCCCTCCACTTT | CAIRSGGTGDNSPLHF
. | TRBJ1-4 | . | TRBV5-1 | TGCGCCAGCAGCGCCACTTCAACTAATGAAAAACTGTTTTTT | CASSATSTNEKLFF
. | TRBJ1-2 | . | TRBV19 | TGTGCCAGTAGTAAGGACCTTCCGGGGGACTATGGCTACACCTTC | CASSKDLPGDYGYTF
. | TRBJ2-1 | TRBD2 | TRBV5-4 | TGTGCCAGCAGCTCCGGACTAGCGGGTTTCAATGAGCAGTTCTTC | CASSSGLAGFNEQFF
. | TRBJ2-7 | . | TRBV7-8 | TGTGCCAGCACCCTTTCTTACAGGGACTACGAGCAGTACTTC | CASTLSYRDYEQYF
. | TRBJ2-7 | . | TRBV6-5 | TGTGCCAGCAGTTACACCGATACGGCCTACGAGCAGTACTTC | CASSYTDTAYEQYF
. | TRBJ2-1 | TRBD1 | TRBV7-2 | TGTGCCAGCAGCTTAGAGGTGGTTGGACAGGGCCTCAATGAGCAGTTCTTC | CASSLEVVGQGLNEQFF
once | TRBJ2-1 | . | TRBV5-6 | TGTGCCAGCAGCTTGGTTCACTACAATGAGCAGTTCTTC | CASSLVHYNEQFF
. | TRBJ2-1 | . | TRBV4-3 | TGCGCCAGCAGCCACCTGACTAGTAGGGAGCAGTTCTTC | CASSHLTSREQFF
. | TRBJ1-1 | . | TRBV6-5 | TGTGCCAGCATCTCGGACGGAGGGATCACTGAAGCTTTCTTT | CASISDGGITEAFF
. | TRBJ1-1 | . | TRBV29-1 | TGCAGCGCAAGGACAGACCCCTCGAACACTGAAGCTTTCTTT | CSARTDPSNTEAFF
. | TRBJ1-1 | . | TRBV9 | TGTGCCAGCAGCCCCCCAAGAGGGAAGGTTGAAGCTTTCTTT | CASSPPRGKVEAFF
. | TRBJ1-2 | . | TRBV7-8 | TGTGCCAGCAGCTTAGATTTGTTCGCTGCGGGGTCCCATGGCTACACCTTC | CASSLDLFAAGSHGYTF
. | TRBJ2-1 | TRBD2 | TRBV7-2 | TGTGCCAGCAGCAAGGGACTAGCTGGGGTCAATGAGCAGTTCTTC | CASSKGLAGVNEQFF
. | TRBJ1-6 | TRBD1 | TRBV28 | TGTGCCAGCACGGGACAGGGCAATTCACCCCTCCACTTT | CASTGQGNSPLHF
. | TRBJ2-3 | . | TRBV27 | TGTGCCAGCAGCCCTTTTAAGAGGCCAGGGAATACTAGCACAGATACGCAGTATTTT | CASSPFKRPGNTSTDTQYF